This TCR beta chain is drawn from a study of T cells in Graves' hyperthyroidism and ophthalmopathy. The CDR3 extends over 16 amino acids. Between the trimmed V and J ends, which lost 0 bases and 2 bases, there was a span of 13 bases. Germline CDR1 is LGHDT and CDR2 is YNNKEL (reference sequence). TCR beta CDR3 sequences were amplified from RNA transcripts. Researchers ran a first-round RT-PCR on the TCR CDR3 using the HTBI primer set. A single record per CDR3 protein comes from TCRdb applying MiXCR to the multiplex PCR reads. The top ten clones hold approximately 29% of a sample with about 400,000 distinct CDR3 sequences, about 16% of them seen once. This clonotype was picked up many times. Antigen specificity is unknown. Study conclusions and caveats: Within blood appeared most thyroid clonotypes that had expanded above 0.001.

Criteria for exclusion of patients were uncontrolled infection, other autoimmune disease, pregnancy or lactation. Each diagnosis was grounded in clinical symptoms, serum thyroxine and TRAb, thyroid ultrasound, and orbital computed tomography. This receptor was obtained from a woman younger than 45 with Graves' hyperthyroidism. V gene TRBV3-1 combines with J gene TRBJ1-1; no firm D call. Sequenced input: blood. As DNA, the CDR3 is TGTGCCAGCAGCCAAGATAGGGCCAGAGATAACACTGAAGCTTTCTTT. The encoded protein is CASSQDRARDNTEAFF.